The clone carrying this TCR beta chain was counted at least ten times. A second 7 to 11 cycle PCR used barcoded and J-beta primers. TCRdb called the 5' RACE reads again in MiXCR, with one record for every CDR3 protein. The sample holds fewer than 1,200,000 distinct CDR3 sequences; 20% to 25% are singletons and the top ten take around 0.75%. The data stem from a study of blood T cells in healthy people across ages. Germline loops: CDR1 SGHNT, CDR2 YYREEE (reference sequence). CDR3 length: 16 amino acids. J gave up 5 bases and V 3 bases, and 9 bases lay outside the gene matches. The sample was also linked to a second study, of T cells of mothers and their children.

The specimen sequenced was blood. V gene TRBV5-4 combines with J gene TRBJ2-5; 11 bases are a match to TRBD2. The receptor was derived from a girl aged 2-10 years in good health. The DNA of the CDR3 is TGTGCCAGCAGCTATGGAACTAGCGGGAGTTTGGAGACCCAGTACTTC. Translation: CASSYGTSGSLETQYF.